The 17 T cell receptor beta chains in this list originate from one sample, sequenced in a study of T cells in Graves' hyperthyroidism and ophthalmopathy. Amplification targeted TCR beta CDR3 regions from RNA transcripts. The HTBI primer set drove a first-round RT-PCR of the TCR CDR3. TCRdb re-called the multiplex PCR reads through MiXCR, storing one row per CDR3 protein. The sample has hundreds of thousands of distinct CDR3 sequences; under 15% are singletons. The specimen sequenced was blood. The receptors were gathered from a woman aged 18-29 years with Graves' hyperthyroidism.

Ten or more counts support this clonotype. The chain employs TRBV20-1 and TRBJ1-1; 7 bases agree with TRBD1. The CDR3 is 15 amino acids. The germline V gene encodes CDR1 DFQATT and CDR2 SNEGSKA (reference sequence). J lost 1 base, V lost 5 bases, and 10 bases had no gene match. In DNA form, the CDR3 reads TGCAGTGCTCCTTATCTAGGGACAGCGAACACTGAAGCTTTCTTT. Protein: CSAPYLGTANTEAFF.

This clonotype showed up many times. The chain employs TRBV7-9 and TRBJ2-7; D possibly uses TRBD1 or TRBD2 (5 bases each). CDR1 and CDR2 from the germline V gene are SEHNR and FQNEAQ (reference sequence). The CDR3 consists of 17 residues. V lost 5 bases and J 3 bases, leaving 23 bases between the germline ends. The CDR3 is CASSPRSGTDGHYEQYF. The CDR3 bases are TGTGCCAGCAGCCCTAGGAGTGGGACCGACGGACACTACGAGCAGTACTTC.

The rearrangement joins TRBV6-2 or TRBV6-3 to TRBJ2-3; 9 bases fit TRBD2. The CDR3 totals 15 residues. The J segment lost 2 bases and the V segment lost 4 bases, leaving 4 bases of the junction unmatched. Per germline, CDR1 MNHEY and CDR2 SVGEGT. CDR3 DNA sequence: TGTGCCAGCAGTTCCACTAGCGGGCACACAGATACGCAGTATTTT. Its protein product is CASSSTSGHTDTQYF.

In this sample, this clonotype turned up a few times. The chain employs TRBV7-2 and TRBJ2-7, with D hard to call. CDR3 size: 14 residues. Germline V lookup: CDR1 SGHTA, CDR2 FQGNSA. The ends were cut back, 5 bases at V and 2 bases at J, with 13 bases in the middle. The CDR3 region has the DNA TGTGCCAGCAGCGTCAGGCCCCCGACCTACGAGCAGTACTTC. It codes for CASSVRPPTYEQYF.

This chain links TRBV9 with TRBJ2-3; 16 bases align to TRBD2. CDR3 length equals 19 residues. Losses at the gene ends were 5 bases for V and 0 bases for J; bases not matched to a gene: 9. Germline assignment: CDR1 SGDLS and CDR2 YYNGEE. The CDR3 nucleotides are TGTGCCAGCAGTCGTTGGGGGACTAGCGGGGGGGCCAGCACAGATACGCAGTATTTT. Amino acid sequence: CASSRWGTSGGASTDTQYF.

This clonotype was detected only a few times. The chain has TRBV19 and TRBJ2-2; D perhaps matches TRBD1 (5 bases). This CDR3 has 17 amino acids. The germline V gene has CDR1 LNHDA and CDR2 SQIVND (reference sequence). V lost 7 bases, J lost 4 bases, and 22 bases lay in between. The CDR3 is CASTPPLGPRGTGELFF. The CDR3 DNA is TGTGCCAGTACCCCTCCCTTGGGCCCTAGGGGCACCGGGGAGCTGTTTTTT.

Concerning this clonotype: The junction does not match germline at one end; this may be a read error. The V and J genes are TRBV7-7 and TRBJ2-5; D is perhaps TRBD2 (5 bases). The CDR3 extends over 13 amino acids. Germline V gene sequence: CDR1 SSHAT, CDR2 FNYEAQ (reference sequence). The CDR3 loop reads CASSSLPGETQYF. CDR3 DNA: TGTGCTAGCAGCTCTCTTCCGGGGGAGACCCAGTACTTC.

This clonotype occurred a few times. DNA for the CDR3: TGTGCCAGCAGCCGGTCAGGGGACAGACCGTACACTGAAGCTTTCTTT. Translating it yields CASSRSGDRPYTEAFF. The J gene is TRBJ1-1, the V gene TRBV3-1; 7 bases match TRBD1. With V trimmed by 4 bases and J by 3 bases, 11 bases remained unmatched. The germline CDR1 and CDR2 sequences are LGHDT and YNNKEL (reference sequence). The length of the CDR3 is 16 residues.

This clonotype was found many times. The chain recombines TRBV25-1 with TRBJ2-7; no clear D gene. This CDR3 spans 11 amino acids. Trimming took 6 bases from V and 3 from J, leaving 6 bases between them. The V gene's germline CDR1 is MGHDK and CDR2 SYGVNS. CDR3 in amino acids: CASRTGYEQYF. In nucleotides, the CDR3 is TGTGCCAGCAGAACGGGCTACGAGCAGTACTTC.

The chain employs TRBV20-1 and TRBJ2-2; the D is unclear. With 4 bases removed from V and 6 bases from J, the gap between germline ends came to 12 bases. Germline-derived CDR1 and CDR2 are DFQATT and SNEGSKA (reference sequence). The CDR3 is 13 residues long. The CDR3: CSATERVSGELFF. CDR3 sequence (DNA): TGCAGTGCTACAGAAAGAGTGTCCGGGGAGCTGTTTTTT.

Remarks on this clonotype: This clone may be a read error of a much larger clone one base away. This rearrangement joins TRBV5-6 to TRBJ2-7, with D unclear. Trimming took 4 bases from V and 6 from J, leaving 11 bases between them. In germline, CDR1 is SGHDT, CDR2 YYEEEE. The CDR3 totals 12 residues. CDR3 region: CASSIQSSEQYF. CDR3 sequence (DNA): TGTGCCAGCAGCATACAGTCATCCGAGCAGTACTTC.

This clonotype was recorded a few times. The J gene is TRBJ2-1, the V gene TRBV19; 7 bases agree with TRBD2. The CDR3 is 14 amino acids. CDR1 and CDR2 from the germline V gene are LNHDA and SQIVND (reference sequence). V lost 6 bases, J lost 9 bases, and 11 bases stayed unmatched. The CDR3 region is CASRSAGVRTEQFF. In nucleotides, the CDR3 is TGTGCCAGTAGGTCGGCGGGAGTCCGAACTGAGCAGTTCTTC.

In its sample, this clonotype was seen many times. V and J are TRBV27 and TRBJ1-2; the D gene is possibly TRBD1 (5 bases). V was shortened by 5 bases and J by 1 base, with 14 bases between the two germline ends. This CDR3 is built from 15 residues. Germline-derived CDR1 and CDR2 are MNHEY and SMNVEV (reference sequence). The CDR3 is CASSTRGRGNYGYTF. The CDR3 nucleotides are TGTGCCAGCAGTACAAGGGGTCGGGGTAACTATGGCTACACCTTC.

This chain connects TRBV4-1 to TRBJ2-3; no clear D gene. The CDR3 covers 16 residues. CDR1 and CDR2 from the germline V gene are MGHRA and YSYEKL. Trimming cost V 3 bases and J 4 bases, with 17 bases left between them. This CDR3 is CASSQSLGNAPDTQYF. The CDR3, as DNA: TGCGCCAGCAGCCAGTCTCTAGGCAATGCCCCAGATACGCAGTATTTT.

The CDR3 DNA follows: TGTGCCAGCAGTTCGCTGACTAGCGGGAGGCGAACCTACGAGCAGTACTTC. Its protein product is CASSSLTSGRRTYEQYF. The V call is TRBV27, the J call TRBJ2-7; 13 bases align to TRBD2. Germline V lookup: CDR1 MNHEY, CDR2 SMNVEV (reference sequence). The CDR3 is 17 residues long. Trimming took 4 bases from V and 2 from J; bases not matched to a gene: 8.

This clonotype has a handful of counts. CDR3 sequence reads: CASSFGQGTYNEQFF. The CDR3 DNA reads TGTGCCAGTAGTTTCGGACAGGGTACCTACAATGAGCAGTTCTTC. The chain couples TRBV19 to TRBJ2-1; 8 nucleotides align to TRBD1. CDR3 size: 15 residues. Per the germline V gene, CDR1 is LNHDA and CDR2 is SQIVND (reference sequence). The V gene end was trimmed by 5 bases and the J gene end by 2 bases; junction bases not matched to a gene: 5.

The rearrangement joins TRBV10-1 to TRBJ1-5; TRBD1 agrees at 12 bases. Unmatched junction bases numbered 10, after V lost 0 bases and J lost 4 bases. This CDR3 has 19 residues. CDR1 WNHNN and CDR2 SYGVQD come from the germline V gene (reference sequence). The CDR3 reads CASSESEGDRGQRNQPQHF. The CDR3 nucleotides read TGCGCCAGCAGTGAGTCGGAGGGGGACAGGGGGCAAAGGAATCAGCCCCAGCATTTT.